This TCR beta chain was identified in a study of cytomegalovirus exposure and HLA in healthy donors. Per the germline V gene, CDR1 is MNHEY and CDR2 is SVGAGI. J was trimmed by 0 bases and V by 6 bases; bases with no gene match: 6. CDR3 length equals 15 residues. The study, taken as a whole, reports: The study labeled 150 to 200 TCR beta chains cytomegalovirus-associated. Despite most TCR sequences being rare, some public TCRs occurred in many donors. A few of the chains that were CMV-associated were confirmed in vitro to be specific for CMV antigens.

Sequencing used immunoSEQ multiplex PCR; TCRdb keeps in-frame clones, though not all of them. The data show about 86,000 clones, around 94% seen once. With respect to this clone: Its antigen is not identified.

This chain connects TRBV6-5 to TRBJ2-7; 9 bases match TRBD2. This receptor was obtained from a man aged 18 to 30 in good health and CMV-seronegative. The sequenced sample consisted of PBMCs. CDR3 residues: CASSRLAVSSYEQYF. The CDR3 DNA reads as TGTGCCAGCAGCCGACTAGCGGTAAGCTCCTACGAGCAGTACTTC.